One sample yielded the 24 T cell receptor beta chains listed below, sequenced in a study of blood T cell repertoires in COVID-19. Assay: immunoSEQ multiplex PCR; the TCRdb copy retains only in-frame clones and omits some. The data hold about 480,000 clones, with about 88% observed a single time. Source material: peripheral blood. The receptors were gathered from a woman aged 45-65 years with COVID-19, enrolled during active disease.

The chain uses TRBV5-4 and TRBJ2-1; D may be TRBD1 (6 bases). The V and J ends lost 2 bases and 9 bases respectively, with 9 bases between them. Germline assignment: CDR1 SGHNT and CDR2 YYREEE (reference sequence). This CDR3 contains 12 residues. The CDR3 DNA reads as TGTGCCAGCAGCTTAGGGGGATCTGAGCAGTTCTTC. It yields the protein CASSLGGSEQFF.

This chain connects TRBV30 to TRBJ1-6; tentative D call: TRBD1 (5 bases). The CDR3 runs 13 residues. Germline V gene data show CDR1 as GTSNPN and CDR2 as SVGIG (reference sequence). The CDR3 sequence is CAHRQGDNSPLHF. CDR3 nucleotides: TGTGCTCATCGGCAGGGTGACAATTCACCCCTCCACTTT.

In its sample, this clone was seen a few times. The V gene is TRBV12-3 or TRBV12-4, the J gene TRBJ1-4; D might be TRBD1 (6 bases). Trimming took 6 bases from V and 8 from J, leaving 13 bases between them. The CDR3 covers 13 residues. The chain's CDR3 is CASRLQGNEKLFF. CDR3 in DNA: TGTGCCAGCAGGCTACAGGGAAACGAAAAACTGTTTTTT.

The J gene is TRBJ2-7, the V gene TRBV24-1; 7 bases are a match to TRBD1. The germline V gene has CDR1 KGHDR and CDR2 SFDVKD. Trimming cost V 3 bases and J 5 bases; bases outside gene matches: 0. The CDR3 runs to 12 residues. For the CDR3, the DNA is TGTGCCACCAGTGATCAGGGGGACGAGCAGTACTTC. Residues: CATSDQGDEQYF.

This clone appeared once. The genes are TRBV7-2 and TRBJ1-3; D may be TRBD1 (5 bases). Trimming pared 7 bases from V and 1 base from J, leaving 23 bases between. CDR3 size: 18 residues. The germline V gene has CDR1 SGHTA and CDR2 FQGNSA. The CDR3 nucleotides read TGTGCCAGCACCCTAGGCCCCTTGGAGGGACCTTCTGGAAACACCATATATTTT. Its protein product is CASTLGPLEGPSGNTIYF.

The chain carries TRBV28 and TRBJ1-2, with D perhaps matching TRBD1 (5 bases). V shed 5 bases and J shed 8 bases, with 18 bases lying between them. The CDR3 has 14 residues. Per germline, CDR1 MDHEN and CDR2 SYDVKM. CDR3 nucleotides: TGTGCCAGCAGTGCCCCTGGGGGTGCGGGAGGCTACACCTTC. Its translation: CASSAPGGAGGYTF.

V usage is TRBV18 and J usage is TRBJ1-2; perhaps TRBD1 as D (5 bases). Trimming stripped 3 bases from V and 8 bases from J, with 16 bases between. Germline CDR1 is KGHSH and CDR2 is LQKENI. The CDR3 contains 14 residues. The CDR3 nucleotides are TGTGCCAGCTCACCCGGAGGGCAGGGAAGGGGCTACACCTTC. This gives the protein CASSPGGQGRGYTF.

This chain connects TRBV28 to TRBJ2-7; the D gene is possibly TRBD1 (5 bases). The CDR3 contains 12 residues. Trimming took off 6 bases at V and 3 bases at J, with 9 bases between the two ends. Germline CDR1 is MDHEN and CDR2 is SYDVKM. Here the CDR3 DNA reads TGTGCCAGCAGGATGACAGTCTACGAGCAGTACTTC. This sequence encodes CASRMTVYEQYF.

This clone came up once. The J gene is TRBJ1-1, the V gene TRBV7-9; the D gene is possibly TRBD1 (5 bases). V was shortened by 6 bases and J by 2 bases, with 10 bases between the two germline ends. Germline V gives CDR1 SEHNR, CDR2 FQNEAQ (reference sequence). This CDR3 has 13 residues. The CDR3 nucleotides are TGTGCCAGCAGATTCGGGGGTAACACTGAAGCTTTCTTT. It yields the protein CASRFGGNTEAFF. The full variable domain, its missing parts supplied by reference TRBV7-9 and TRBJ1-1, is DTGVSQNPRHKITKRGQNVTFRCDPISEHNRLYWYRQTLGQGPEFLTYFQNEAQLEKSRLLSDRFSAERPKGSFSTLEIQRTEQGDSAMYLCASRFGGNTEAFFGQGTRLTVV.

The chain joins TRBV27 to TRBJ1-1; D might be TRBD1 (6 bases). The germline CDR1 and CDR2 sequences are MNHEY and SMNVEV (reference sequence). The CDR3 length is 14 residues. Trimming cost V 5 bases and J 2 bases, with 12 bases left between them. CDR3 DNA sequence: TGTGCCAGCAGTACAGACAGGATCAACACTGAAGCTTTCTTT. This translates into CASSTDRINTEAFF.

The chain is built from TRBV4-2 and TRBJ1-2; perhaps TRBD1 as D (5 bases). The V end lost 0 bases, the J end lost 4 bases, and 15 bases lay between the germline ends. The CDR3 length is 16 residues. Germline assignment: CDR1 LGHNA and CDR2 YNFKEQ. CDR3 DNA: TGTGCCAGCAGCCAAGATGAAGGGGCGCAATCCTATGGCTACACCTTC. This translates into CASSQDEGAQSYGYTF.

The chain joins TRBV18 to TRBJ1-5, with D maybe TRBD1 (6 bases). The germline CDR1 and CDR2 sequences are KGHSH and LQKENI. The V and J ends lost 3 bases and 3 bases respectively, with 9 bases between them. This CDR3 is built from 14 residues. CDR3 nucleotides: TGTGCCAGCTCACCTGGACAGTACAATCAGCCCCAGCATTTT. Amino acid sequence: CASSPGQYNQPQHF. Complete variable domain (other parts from reference TRBV18 and TRBJ1-5): NAGVMQNPRHLVRRRGQEARLRCSPMKGHSHVYWYRQLPEEGLKFMVYLQKENIIDESGMPKERFSAEFPKEGPSILRIQQVVRGDSAAYFCASSPGQYNQPQHFGDGTRLSIL.

This clone was observed a single time. J is TRBJ2-1 and V is TRBV7-3; no firm D call. Trimming cost V 8 bases and J 2 bases, with 13 bases left between them. This CDR3 contains 14 residues. Germline V lookup: CDR1 SGHTA, CDR2 FQGTGA. CDR3 amino acids: CASADPLAYNEQFF. The CDR3 bases are TGTGCCAGCGCCGACCCTCTAGCCTACAATGAGCAGTTCTTC.

The rearrangement uses TRBV5-1 and TRBJ1-2, with 9 nucleotides matching TRBD1. Germline CDR1 is SGHRS and CDR2 is YFSETQ. CDR3 length: 15 residues. V trimming: 4 bases; J trimming: 8 bases; junction bases outside the gene matches: 12. CDR3 sequence (DNA): TGCGCCAGCAGCGACGGGACAGGGTTAGCGAAGGGCTACACCTTC. This codes for CASSDGTGLAKGYTF.

CDR3 bases: TGTGCCAGCACCCCGGCGGGGGTAAATGGCTACACCTTC. Translating gives CASTPAGVNGYTF. V usage is TRBV5-6 and J usage is TRBJ1-2, with TRBD1 as a possible D gene (5 bases). The CDR3 sequence is 13 residues long. V was trimmed by 6 bases and J by 6 bases, leaving 15 bases between them. Germline V lookup: CDR1 SGHDT, CDR2 YYEEEE.

V usage is TRBV4-2 and J usage is TRBJ2-1, with 7 nucleotides matching TRBD2. J was trimmed by 0 bases and V by 7 bases; bases with no gene match: 3. CDR1 and CDR2 (germline): LGHNA, YNFKEQ. CDR3 length: 14 amino acids. The CDR3 region has the DNA TGTGCCAGCACGCGGGGGAGCTCCTACAATGAGCAGTTCTTC. Protein product: CASTRGSSYNEQFF.

The J gene is TRBJ1-2, the V gene TRBV27, with TRBD1 matching 8 bases. With V trimmed by 3 bases and J by 5 bases, 8 bases remained unmatched. CDR1 is MNHEY, CDR2 SMNVEV, per germline (reference sequence). CDR3 length: 15 residues. The CDR3 DNA follows: TGTGCCAGCAGTTTCCTTCCGGGACAGGATTATGGCTACACCTTC. Translating it yields CASSFLPGQDYGYTF.

The rearrangement links TRBV23-1 to TRBJ2-7, with 7 bases aligning to TRBD1. TRBV23-1 is noted as an ORF with a role that remains uncertain. With V trimmed by 6 bases and J by 0 bases, 14 bases remained unmatched. The CDR3 consists of 17 residues. CDR3 bases: TGCGCCAGCAGCTTTTTCCACGGACAGGATATCTCCTACGAGCAGTACTTC. This encodes CASSFFHGQDISYEQYF.

CDR3 DNA sequence: TGTGCCACGGGGGAAGAGACCCAGTACTTC. This gives the protein CATGEETQYF. The chain is built from TRBV7-8 and TRBJ2-5; D perhaps matches TRBD2 (6 bases). V lost 10 bases and J lost 3, with 6 bases in between. This CDR3 contains 10 residues. Germline-derived CDR1 and CDR2 are SGHVS and FQNEAQ.

This rearrangement joins TRBV7-9 to TRBJ1-1; D is unclear. The length of the CDR3 is 14 residues. Germline loops: CDR1 SEHNR, CDR2 FQNEAQ (reference sequence). The germline V and J ends were trimmed by 1 base and 5 bases, with 11 bases remaining between them. The CDR3 loop reads CASSLEYPGTEAFF. CDR3 DNA: TGTGCCAGCAGCTTAGAATACCCGGGGACTGAAGCTTTCTTT.

This clone came up once. The chain links TRBV4-1 to TRBJ2-3; 8 nucleotides line up with TRBD2. The CDR3 has 17 residues. From germline, CDR1 is MGHRA and CDR2 YSYEKL. J gave up 1 base and V 1 base, and 7 bases lay outside the gene matches. This CDR3 is CASSQVRGGFGTDTQYF. In DNA, the CDR3 is TGCGCCAGCAGCCAAGTTCGGGGGGGTTTTGGCACAGATACGCAGTATTTT.

This clone is a singleton in its sample. This rearrangement joins TRBV12-2 to TRBJ1-3; the table's D call TRBD1 went unverified against the DNA. TRBV12-2 is labeled a pseudogene. The CDR3 length is 18 residues. For the CDR3, the DNA is TGTGCAAGTCGCCTCAAGGACAGCGACGATACCAAAGGAAACACCATATATTTT. Encoded protein: CASRLKDSDDTKGNTIYF.

This chain joins TRBV5-5 and TRBJ1-1; D is unresolved. V lost 1 base and J lost 5, with 15 bases in between. CDR3 length equals 15 residues. From germline, CDR1 is SGHKS and CDR2 YYEKEE (reference sequence). The CDR3: CASSLQARTTTEAFF. CDR3 coding DNA: TGTGCCAGCAGCTTGCAAGCTAGGACTACAACTGAAGCTTTCTTT.

The rearrangement links TRBV7-9 to TRBJ2-1; TRBD2 aligns across 7 bases. CDR1 and CDR2 (germline): SEHNR, FQNEAQ (reference sequence). V was clipped by 1 base and J by 0 bases; unmatched bases: 12. This CDR3 spans 19 amino acids. DNA for the CDR3: TGTGCCAGCAGCTTAGGATATCTGAGAAGCGGGGCCTCCTACAATGAGCAGTTCTTC. It specifies CASSLGYLRSGASYNEQFF.